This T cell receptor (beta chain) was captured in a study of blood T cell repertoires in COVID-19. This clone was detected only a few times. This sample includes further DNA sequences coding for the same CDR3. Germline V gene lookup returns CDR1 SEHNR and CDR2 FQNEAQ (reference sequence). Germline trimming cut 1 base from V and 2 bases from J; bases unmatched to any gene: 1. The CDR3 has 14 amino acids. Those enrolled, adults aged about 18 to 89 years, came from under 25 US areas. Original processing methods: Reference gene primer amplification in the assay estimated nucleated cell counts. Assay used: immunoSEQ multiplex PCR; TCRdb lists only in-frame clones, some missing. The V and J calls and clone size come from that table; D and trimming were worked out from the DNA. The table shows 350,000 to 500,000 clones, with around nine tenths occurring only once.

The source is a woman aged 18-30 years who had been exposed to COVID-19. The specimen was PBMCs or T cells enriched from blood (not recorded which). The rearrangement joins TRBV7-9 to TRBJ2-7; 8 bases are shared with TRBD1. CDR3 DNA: TGTGCCAGCAGCTTAGGGACAGGGACCTACGAGCAGTACTTC. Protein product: CASSLGTGTYEQYF.